These T cell receptor beta chains were read from a single sample in a study of identical twins. TCRdb redid the calling of the 5' RACE reads with MiXCR, one entry per CDR3 protein. The table lists approximately 530,000 distinct CDR3 sequences, around 24% of them singletons. These data were also reused for a study on yellow fever vaccine responses in identical twins.

The sequenced sample consisted of CD4+ T cells sorted from blood. The receptor source for this set is a young woman in good health. The CDR3 runs from the conserved cysteine through the conserved F or W. The D gene is left open where the match is weak. Some rows mark clone size as missing; the rest say once, few, many or name a class of expanded clone.

d_call	v_call	j_call	clone_size	cdr3_aa	cdr3_nt
.	TRBV20-1	TRBJ2-1	few	CSAARYNEQFF	TGCAGTGCTGCACGATACAATGAGCAGTTCTTC
TRBD2	TRBV14	TRBJ2-6	few	CASSPGTSVRSGANVLTF	TGTGCCAGCAGCCCCGGGACTAGCGTACGCTCTGGGGCCAACGTCCTGACTTTC
TRBD1	TRBV6-1	TRBJ1-5	few	CASSERGLQGAYSNQPQHF	TGTGCCAGCAGTGAACGGGGGTTACAGGGGGCTTATAGCAATCAGCCCCAGCATTTT
TRBD2	TRBV20-1	TRBJ2-1	.	CSAPDLRTSGKYNEQFF	TGCAGTGCTCCTGACCTGAGGACTAGCGGGAAGTACAATGAGCAGTTCTTC
.	TRBV5-1	TRBJ1-4	.	CASSLDSGNEKLFF	TGCGCCAGCAGCTTGGACTCCGGTAATGAAAAACTGTTTTTT
TRBD1	TRBV29-1	TRBJ1-1	.	CSERQGSGNTEAFF	TGCAGCGAACGACAGGGGTCGGGAAACACTGAAGCTTTCTTT
.	TRBV3-1	TRBJ2-1	few	CASSQEGHNEQFF	TGTGCCAGCAGCCAAGAGGGGCACAATGAGCAGTTCTTC
TRBD2	TRBV20-1	TRBJ2-7	few	CSARATSGGYEQYF	TGCAGTGCTAGAGCTACTAGCGGGGGTTACGAGCAGTACTTC
.	TRBV24-1	TRBJ2-1	.	CATSDALGVSYNEQFF	TGTGCCACCAGTGATGCGTTAGGGGTGTCCTACAATGAGCAGTTCTTC
.	TRBV20-1	TRBJ2-1	.	CRTAREGPRQFF	TGCAGAACTGCTAGAGAGGGGCCCAGGCAGTTCTTC
TRBD2	TRBV9	TRBJ2-3	few	CASSVRLAADTQYF	TGTGCCAGCAGCGTTCGGCTAGCGGCAGATACGCAGTATTTT
.	TRBV5-1	TRBJ2-3	.	CASSLEWGITDTQYF	TGCGCCAGCAGCTTGGAGTGGGGAATCACAGATACGCAGTATTTT
.	TRBV4-1	TRBJ1-2	few	CASSQERGATGNLYGYTF	TGCGCCAGCAGCCAAGAACGAGGAGCGACAGGCAACTTATATGGCTACACCTTC
.	TRBV6-5	TRBJ2-5	once	CASSYRPPVRPGETQYF	TGTGCCAGCAGTTATCGGCCTCCCGTTCGACCAGGGGAGACCCAGTACTTC